This T cell receptor beta chain was found in a study of graft-versus-host responses after intestinal transplantation. Study-level background: Anti-thymocyte globulin induction preceded 2 to 4 years of tacrolimus and steroid maintenance in all recipients.

To note about this clone: As yet, its antigen is unknown.

Study-wide findings and caveats: Early declines in HvG clones that occurred post-transplant were associated with peak circulating GvH clone levels. In patients with graft-donor T cell macrochimerism, allograft graft-versus-host to host-versus-graft clonal ratios were high. Recipient marrow harbored GvH clones, some of which surfaced first in ileum or blood.

After removal of 2 bases from V and 5 bases from J, the junction contained 10 bases not matched to a gene. Per the germline V gene, CDR1 is SGDLS and CDR2 is YYNGEE. The CDR3 spans 17 residues. The table came from immunoSEQ multiplex PCR; TCRdb's copy has only in-frame clones and leaves some out. The sample carries about 88,000 clones, 90% recorded once. The sequence was obtained from a human donor who received an intestinal transplant. The sample here was unstimulated CD4+ T cells sorted from spleen or lymph node cells, taken before intestinal transplant. This chain links TRBV9 with TRBJ2-5; TRBD2 matches 12 bases. The CDR3 loop reads CASSVGASGGVWETQYF. As DNA, the CDR3 is TGTGCCAGCAGCGTTGGAGCTAGCGGGGGGGTATGGGAGACCCAGTACTTC.